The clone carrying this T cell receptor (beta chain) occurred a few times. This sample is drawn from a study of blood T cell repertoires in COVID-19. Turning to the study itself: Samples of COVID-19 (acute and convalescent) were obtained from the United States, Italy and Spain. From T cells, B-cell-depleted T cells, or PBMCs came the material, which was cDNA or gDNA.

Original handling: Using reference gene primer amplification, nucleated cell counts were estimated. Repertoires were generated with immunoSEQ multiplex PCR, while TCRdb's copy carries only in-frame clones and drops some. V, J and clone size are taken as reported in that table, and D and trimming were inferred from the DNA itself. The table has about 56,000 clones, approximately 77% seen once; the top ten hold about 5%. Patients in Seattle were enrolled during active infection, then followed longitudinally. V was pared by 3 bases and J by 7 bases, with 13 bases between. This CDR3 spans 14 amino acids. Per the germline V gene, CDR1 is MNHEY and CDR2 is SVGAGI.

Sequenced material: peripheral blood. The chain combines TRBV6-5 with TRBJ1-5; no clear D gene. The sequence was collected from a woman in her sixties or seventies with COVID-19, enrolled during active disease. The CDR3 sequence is CASSYIGPGQPQHF. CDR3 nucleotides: TGTGCCAGCAGTTATATTGGGCCGGGGCAGCCCCAGCATTTT.